The clone carrying this T cell receptor beta chain was found a few times. Trimming removed 7 bases from V and 0 bases from J, with 11 bases in between. The CDR3 is 13 amino acids. The germline V gene has CDR1 GTSNPN and CDR2 SVGIG (reference sequence). This sample stems from a study of beta chain features in type 1 diabetes. What was sequenced were expressed TCRB transcripts, since all of the isolated RNA had been reverse transcribed. Profiling relied on immunoSEQ multiplex PCR, and the TCRdb table lists in-frame clones only, not all of them. The data show around 400,000 clones, about 12% seen once. The rearrangement uses TRBV30 and TRBJ2-3, with D maybe TRBD2 (5 bases). Sequences were obtained from naive CD4+ T cells from blood. The sequence derives from a man aged 18 to 29 in good health. CDR3 in DNA: TGTGCCTCTGGAGGAGGTAGCACAGATACGCAGTATTTT. It yields the protein CASGGGSTDTQYF.